The 32 T cell receptor beta chains below come from one sample, sequenced in a study of beta chain features in type 1 diabetes. Findings of the study overall: Moderate but significant shortening of TCRB CDR3s was recorded in all four CD4+ subsets from Type 1 diabetes patients.

Isolated RNA was reverse transcribed in full, so expressed TCRB transcripts were sequenced. The repertoire was sequenced with immunoSEQ multiplex PCR; TCRdb's copy has only in-frame clones and lacks some. The sample includes 550,000 to 850,000 clones, 13% of them seen just once. No antigen is known for these receptors. The sequenced material came from naive CD4+ T cells from blood. The origin of the receptors is a man in his late teens or twenties with type 1 diabetes.

This chain joins TRBV5-1 and TRBJ2-5, with D unclear. Trimming cost V 3 bases and J 2 bases, with 14 bases left between them. The germline V gene has CDR1 SGHRS and CDR2 YFSETQ. The CDR3 sequence is 15 residues long. CDR3 coding DNA: TGCGCCAGCAGCTGGTTCGGACGGGTGCAAGAGACCCAGTACTTC. This sequence encodes CASSWFGRVQETQYF. Combining the CDR3 with reference TRBV5-1 and TRBJ2-5 gives the whole variable domain KAGVTQTPRYLIKTRGQQVTLSCSPISGHRSVSWYQQTPGQGLQFLFEYFSETQRNKGNFPGRFSGRQFSNSRSEMNVSTLELGDSALYLCASSWFGRVQETQYFGPGTRLLVL.

There are a few counts of this clone. Written as DNA, the CDR3 is TGTGCCAGCATCGGACAGTATCAGCCCCAGCATTTT. Translated, it gives CASIGQYQPQHF. This chain joins TRBV28 and TRBJ1-5, with a weak D call TRBD1 (6 bases). V shed 7 bases and J shed 5 bases, with 9 bases lying between them. The CDR3 consists of 12 residues. From germline, CDR1 is MDHEN and CDR2 SYDVKM. The variable domain in full, with the rest retrieved from reference TRBV28 and TRBJ1-5, is DVKVTQSSRYLVKRTGEKVFLECVQDMDHENMFWYRQDPGLGLRLIYFSYDVKMKEKGDIPEGYSVSREKKERFSLILESASTNQTSMYLCASIGQYQPQHFGDGTRLSIL.

The V and J genes are TRBV25-1 and TRBJ1-6, with D possibly matching TRBD1 (5 bases). Looked up from germline, CDR1 is MGHDK and CDR2 is SYGVNS. The CDR3 covers 13 residues. Trimming took 8 bases from V and 15 from J, leaving 20 bases between them. The CDR3 reads CASGGTAGWVLHF. Here the CDR3 DNA reads TGTGCCAGCGGCGGGACCGCTGGGTGGGTCCTCCACTTT.

This clone was found a few times. The rearrangement links TRBV6-5 to TRBJ1-6; 8 bases are shared with TRBD1. Per germline, CDR1 MNHEY and CDR2 SVGAGI. V shed 1 base, J shed 7 bases, and the junction held 3 bases outside the gene matches. The CDR3 is 15 amino acids. The DNA of the CDR3 is TGTGCCAGCAGTTACTTGGACAGGGAGAATTCACCCCTCCACTTT. It yields the protein CASSYLDRENSPLHF.

This clone occurred a few times. V is TRBV4-2 and J is TRBJ1-4; D is uncertain. V was shortened by 6 bases and J by 4 bases, with 12 bases between the two germline ends. CDR1 is LGHNA, CDR2 YNFKEQ, per germline. The CDR3 consists of 14 residues. The CDR3 nucleotides read TGTGCCAGCAGGGGAAACATAGTTAATGAAAAACTGTTTTTT. Protein product: CASRGNIVNEKLFF.

A word on this clone: The same CDR3 is also encoded by other DNA sequences in this sample. This chain links TRBV20-1 with TRBJ1-2, with a weak D call TRBD1 (5 bases). CDR1 and CDR2 from the germline V gene are DFQATT and SNEGSKA (reference sequence). The CDR3 has 10 residues. Trimming removed 6 bases at V and 8 bases at J, with 10 bases between. CDR3 amino acids: CSARRDGYTF. Here the CDR3 DNA reads TGCAGTGCCCGAAGGGACGGCTACACCTTC.

The table lists this clone with a few counts. CDR3: CAWSAEPVTEAFF. In DNA, the CDR3 is TGTGCCTGGAGTGCCGAACCGGTCACTGAAGCTTTCTTT. The J gene is TRBJ1-1, the V gene TRBV30; D call uncertain. The CDR3 spans 13 residues. V shed 1 base and J shed 4 bases, with 10 bases lying between them. The germline gives CDR1 GTSNPN, CDR2 SVGIG (reference sequence).

The chain recombines TRBV7-9 with TRBJ2-5; D could derive from TRBD1 or TRBD2 (5 bases each). Germline V gene lookup returns CDR1 SEHNR and CDR2 FQNEAQ (reference sequence). CDR3 length: 16 amino acids. Trimming cost V 3 bases and J 6 bases, with 20 bases left between them. This chain's CDR3 is CASSFSGQPDGKTQYF. CDR3 in DNA: TGTGCCAGCAGCTTCTCAGGACAACCCGACGGGAAGACCCAGTACTTC.

This clone appeared a few times. The chain couples TRBV10-3 to TRBJ2-7; D may correspond to TRBD1 or TRBD2 (7 bases each). CDR1 and CDR2 from the germline V gene are ENHRY and SYGVKD. V was trimmed by 9 bases and J by 6 bases, leaving 15 bases between them. The CDR3 contains 12 residues. The CDR3 spells CAISRGEGEQYF. The CDR3 nucleotides are TGTGCCATATCCAGGGGGGAGGGCGAGCAGTACTTC.

The chain employs TRBV11-2 and TRBJ2-1; 10 nucleotides line up with TRBD1. Germline V CDR1 and CDR2: SGHAT, FQNNGV. V lost 5 bases to trimming and J lost 1 base; unmatched junction nucleotides: 5. The CDR3 is made up of 16 amino acids. The CDR3 DNA follows: TGTGCCAGCAGCATGACAGGGGGCGGTTCCTACAATGAGCAGTTCTTC. Its protein product is CASSMTGGGSYNEQFF.

This chain uses TRBV6-6 with TRBJ1-1; D remains ambiguous. The CDR3 contains 11 residues. Germline V lookup: CDR1 MNHNY, CDR2 SVGAGI (reference sequence). Trimming cost V 10 bases and J 1 base, with 7 bases left between them. The CDR3 loop reads CAIGKNTEAFF. The CDR3 DNA follows: TGTGCCATAGGGAAGAACACTGAAGCTTTCTTT.

This clone was recorded a few times. This sequence joins TRBV29-1 and TRBJ2-3, with 11 bases matching TRBD1. CDR3 length: 14 amino acids. The V and J ends lost 7 bases and 3 bases, in that order; junction bases with no gene match: 6. From germline, CDR1 is SQVTM and CDR2 ANQGSEA. CDR3 sequence: CSGAGQGGTDTQYF. In DNA, the CDR3 is TGCAGCGGTGCGGGACAGGGGGGAACAGATACGCAGTATTTT.

The sample holds a few counts of this clone. The V gene is TRBV2, the J gene TRBJ2-2; maybe TRBD2 (7 bases). Trimming cost V 3 bases and J 7 bases, with 12 bases left between them. The germline CDR1 and CDR2 sequences are SNHLY and FYNNEI. CDR3 length equals 14 residues. CDR3: CASSDAGANGELFF. The CDR3 DNA reads TGTGCCAGCAGTGATGCGGGGGCGAACGGGGAGCTGTTTTTT.

This clone was seen more than once but under ten times. This chain uses TRBV6-6 with TRBJ2-1, with D maybe TRBD1 (7 bases). CDR3 length: 15 residues. Germline V gives CDR1 MNHNY, CDR2 SVGAGI (reference sequence). V was pared by 2 bases and J by 5 bases, with 13 bases between. CDR3 amino acids: CASSYRRGPNNEQFF. The CDR3 nucleotides are TGTGCCAGCAGTTACAGGAGGGGGCCCAACAATGAGCAGTTCTTC.

The genes are TRBV28 and TRBJ1-6; 9 positions match TRBD1. V shed 7 bases, J shed 7 bases, and the junction held 8 bases outside the gene matches. The CDR3 is 15 residues long. Germline CDR1 MDHEN, CDR2 SYDVKM. The CDR3 sequence: CASIQQGAENSPLHF. The CDR3, as DNA: TGTGCCAGCATCCAACAGGGGGCTGAGAATTCACCCCTCCACTTT.

The table lists this clone with a few counts. The V gene is TRBV7-9, the J gene TRBJ1-2; no reliable D call. V shed 5 bases and J shed 8 bases, with 15 bases lying between them. The germline V gene has CDR1 SEHNR and CDR2 FQNEAQ (reference sequence). The length of the CDR3 is 13 residues. CDR3 DNA sequence: TGTGCCAGCAGCCCTTCGGGAGTGGAAGGCTACACCTTC. As protein: CASSPSGVEGYTF.

With respect to this clone: The sample carries other DNA sequences with the same CDR3. The J gene is TRBJ1-2, the V gene TRBV15; no clear D. This CDR3 is 13 amino acids long. Trimming took 0 bases from V and 6 from J, leaving 8 bases between them. Germline V gene data show CDR1 as LNHNV and CDR2 as YYDKDF (reference sequence). The CDR3 loop reads CATSRDRVDGYTF. CDR3 DNA: TGTGCCACCAGCAGAGATCGAGTGGATGGCTACACCTTC. Full variable domain (outside the CDR3, taken from reference TRBV15 and TRBJ1-2): DAMVIQNPRYQVTQFGKPVTLSCSQTLNHNVMYWYQQKSSQAPKLLFHYYDKDFNNEADTPDNFQSRRPNTSFCFLDIRSPGLGDTAMYLCATSRDRVDGYTFGSGTRLTVV.

The chain has TRBV2 and TRBJ2-1, with 10 bases aligning to TRBD2. This CDR3 is 18 amino acids long. The trim removed 7 bases at V and 12 bases at J, leaving 24 bases unmatched. From germline, CDR1 is SNHLY and CDR2 FYNNEI. CDR3 protein: CASKRVVLAGAVLEGQFF. Written as DNA, the CDR3 is TGTGCCAGCAAAAGGGTAGTTCTAGCGGGGGCCGTTTTGGAAGGGCAGTTCTTC. The variable domain in full, completed from reference TRBV2 and TRBJ2-1, reads EPEVTQTPSHQVTQMGQEVILRCVPISNHLYFYWYRQILGQKVEFLVSFYNNEISEKSEIFDDQFSVERPDGSNFTLKIRSTKLEDSAMYFCASKRVVLAGAVLEGQFFGPGTRLTVL.

This clone was recorded a few times. The chain is built from TRBV9 and TRBJ2-3; D might be TRBD1 (6 bases). V lost 7 bases to trimming and J lost 0 bases, with 6 bases between them. The germline V gene encodes CDR1 SGDLS and CDR2 YYNGEE. The CDR3 runs to 12 residues. The CDR3 here is CASQGSTDTQYF. As DNA, the CDR3 is TGTGCCAGCCAGGGGAGCACAGATACGCAGTATTTT. Supplemented by reference TRBV9 and TRBJ2-3, the full variable domain reads DSGVTQTPKHLITATGQRVTLRCSPRSGDLSVYWYQQSLDQGLQFLIQYYNGEERAKGNILERFSAQQFPDLHSELNLSSLELGDSALYFCASQGSTDTQYFGPGTRLTVL.

The V gene is TRBV27, the J gene TRBJ2-7; a possible D gene is TRBD1 (6 bases). CDR3 length: 15 amino acids. Trimming removed 6 bases at V and 0 bases at J, with 15 bases between. Germline CDR1 and CDR2: MNHEY and SMNVEV (reference sequence). This chain's CDR3 is CASSLGTPFSYEQYF. The CDR3, as DNA: TGTGCCAGCAGCCTGGGGACACCGTTCTCCTACGAGCAGTACTTC.

This clone has only a few counts. The genes are TRBV2 and TRBJ1-4, with 9 bases aligning to TRBD1. CDR3 length: 14 amino acids. The V gene's germline CDR1 is SNHLY and CDR2 FYNNEI. Trimming at V came to 4 bases and at J to 7 bases, leaving 4 bases not matched to a gene. This CDR3 reads CASSVGTGFEKLFF. In DNA form, the CDR3 reads TGTGCCAGCAGTGTGGGGACAGGGTTTGAAAAACTGTTTTTT.

Comment on this clone: The sample holds other DNA sequences that translate to the same CDR3. The rearrangement joins TRBV18 to TRBJ2-5; unclear D gene. This CDR3 spans 12 amino acids. Germline CDR1 and CDR2: KGHSH and LQKENI. V lost 1 base to trimming and J lost 5 bases, with 5 bases between them. The CDR3 here is CASSPREETQYF. CDR3 coding DNA: TGTGCCAGCTCACCACGTGAGGAGACCCAGTACTTC. Combining the CDR3 with reference TRBV18 and TRBJ2-5 gives the whole variable domain NAGVMQNPRHLVRRRGQEARLRCSPMKGHSHVYWYRQLPEEGLKFMVYLQKENIIDESGMPKERFSAEFPKEGPSILRIQQVVRGDSAAYFCASSPREETQYFGPGTRLLVL.

This chain connects TRBV28 to TRBJ2-7; 10 bases agree with TRBD1. CDR1 and CDR2 from the germline V gene are MDHEN and SYDVKM. The junction had 10 bases not matched to a gene; V was cut back by 8 bases and J by 6 bases. CDR3 size: 14 residues. CDR3 in amino acids: CASLSGQGVPEQYF. The CDR3 DNA reads TGTGCCAGCTTGTCCGGACAGGGGGTTCCCGAGCAGTACTTC.

This clone has more than one count but fewer than ten. The chain is built from TRBV30 and TRBJ1-1; no clear D. Germline V gene data show CDR1 as GTSNPN and CDR2 as SVGIG (reference sequence). The CDR3 runs 15 residues. Trimming shortened V by 4 bases and J by 0 bases, and 15 bases separated the two germline ends. CDR3: CAWIGRPSMNTEAFF. In DNA form, the CDR3 reads TGTGCCTGGATAGGACGGCCGTCGATGAACACTGAAGCTTTCTTT.

This chain links TRBV2 with TRBJ2-7; no reliable D call. Trimming removed 7 bases at V and 3 bases at J, with 7 bases between. The V gene's germline CDR1 is SNHLY and CDR2 FYNNEI. The CDR3 runs to 11 residues. CDR3 sequence (DNA): TGTGCCAGCACTAACCGCTACGAGCAGTACTTC. This codes for CASTNRYEQYF. Combining the CDR3 with reference TRBV2 and TRBJ2-7 gives the whole variable domain EPEVTQTPSHQVTQMGQEVILRCVPISNHLYFYWYRQILGQKVEFLVSFYNNEISEKSEIFDDQFSVERPDGSNFTLKIRSTKLEDSAMYFCASTNRYEQYFGPGTRLTVT.

CDR3 residues: CASSQDPGREETQYF. CDR3 sequence (DNA): TGCGCCAGCAGCCAAGATCCGGGGAGGGAAGAGACCCAGTACTTC. J is TRBJ2-5 and V is TRBV4-1; 7 positions agree with TRBD2. This CDR3 is 15 amino acids long. Germline loops: CDR1 MGHRA, CDR2 YSYEKL. V was clipped by 0 bases and J by 3 bases; unmatched bases: 4.

V is TRBV15 and J is TRBJ2-1; possible D gene TRBD1, 5 bases. Germline lookup yields CDR1 LNHNV and CDR2 YYDKDF (reference sequence). Trimming took off 8 bases at V and 3 bases at J, with 8 bases between the two ends. The CDR3 is made up of 12 amino acids. The CDR3 bases are TGTGCCACCCAAGGGGACTACAATGAGCAGTTCTTC. This gives the protein CATQGDYNEQFF.

This clone was seen more than once but under ten times. The DNA for the CDR3 is TGTGCCAGCACCCTGACAGGGGGCGGTGGCTACACCTTC. Residues: CASTLTGGGGYTF. The chain is built from TRBV5-4 and TRBJ1-2, with 10 bases identical to TRBD1. Germline assignment: CDR1 SGHNT and CDR2 YYREEE (reference sequence). This CDR3 has 13 residues. V lost 6 bases to trimming and J lost 7 bases; unmatched junction nucleotides: 6.

This clone was picked up a small number of times. The gene calls are TRBV18 and TRBJ2-5; D possibly corresponds to TRBD1 (6 bases). CDR1 KGHSH and CDR2 LQKENI come from the germline V gene. The CDR3 totals 13 residues. V lost 2 bases and J lost 5, with 9 bases in between. The CDR3 spells CASSPFQGETQYF. The CDR3, as DNA: TGTGCCAGCTCACCATTCCAGGGGGAGACCCAGTACTTC. The whole variable domain, filled in from reference TRBV18 and TRBJ2-5, reads NAGVMQNPRHLVRRRGQEARLRCSPMKGHSHVYWYRQLPEEGLKFMVYLQKENIIDESGMPKERFSAEFPKEGPSILRIQQVVRGDSAAYFCASSPFQGETQYFGPGTRLLVL.

The DNA of the CDR3 is TGTGCCAGCTCACAGCAGAAAGGGTTTCGGTCCTACGAGCAGTACTTC. It codes for CASSQQKGFRSYEQYF. V gene TRBV18 combines with J gene TRBJ2-7; the D is unclear. Per the germline V gene, CDR1 is KGHSH and CDR2 is LQKENI. CDR3 length equals 16 residues. Between the trimmed V and J ends, which lost 4 bases and 1 base, there was a span of 17 bases.

This clone came up a few times. V gene TRBV30 combines with J gene TRBJ2-1, with a possible D match to TRBD1 (5 bases). Deletions cut 3 bases from V and 9 bases from J, with 15 bases between. The CDR3 length is 13 residues. Germline CDR1 is GTSNPN and CDR2 is SVGIG (reference sequence). As DNA, the CDR3 is TGTGCCTGGAGGGGGCCTAGTGTGAGTGAGCAGTTCTTC. Translation: CAWRGPSVSEQFF. Using reference TRBV30 and TRBJ2-1 for the parts outside the CDR3, the full variable domain is SQTIHQWPATLVQPVGSPLSLECTVEGTSNPNLYWYRQAAGRGLQLLFYSVGIGQISSEVPQNLSASRPQDRQFILSSKKLLLSDSGFYLCAWRGPSVSEQFFGPGTRLTVL.

A few counts support this clone. V gene TRBV7-3 combines with J gene TRBJ2-5, with D perhaps TRBD1 or TRBD2 (5 bases each). Trimming removed 3 bases from V and 5 bases from J, with 13 bases in between. The CDR3 consists of 14 residues. CDR1 is SGHTA and CDR2 is FQGTGA in the germline V gene. The CDR3 protein is CASSLGPAPETQYF. CDR3 nucleotide sequence: TGTGCCAGCAGCTTGGGACCGGCCCCGGAGACCCAGTACTTC.